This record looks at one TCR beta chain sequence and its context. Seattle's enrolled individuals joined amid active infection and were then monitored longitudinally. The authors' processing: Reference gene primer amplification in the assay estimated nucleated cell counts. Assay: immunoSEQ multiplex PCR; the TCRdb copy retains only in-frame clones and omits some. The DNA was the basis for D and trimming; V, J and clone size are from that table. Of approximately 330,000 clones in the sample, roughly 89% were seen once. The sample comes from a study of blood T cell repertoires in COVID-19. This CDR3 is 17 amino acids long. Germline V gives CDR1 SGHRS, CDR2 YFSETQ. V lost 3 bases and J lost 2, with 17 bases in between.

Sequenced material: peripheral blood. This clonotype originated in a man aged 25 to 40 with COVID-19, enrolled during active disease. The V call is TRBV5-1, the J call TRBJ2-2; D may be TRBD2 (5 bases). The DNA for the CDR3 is TGCGCCAGCAGCTCGTTAGTTGCCGGGATTAACACCGGGGAGCTGTTTTTT. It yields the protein CASSSLVAGINTGELFF. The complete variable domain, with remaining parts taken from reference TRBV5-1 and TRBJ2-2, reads KAGVTQTPRYLIKTRGQQVTLSCSPISGHRSVSWYQQTPGQGLQFLFEYFSETQRNKGNFPGRFSGRQFSNSRSEMNVSTLELGDSALYLCASSSLVAGINTGELFFGEGSRLTVL.